This T cell receptor (beta chain) emerged from a study of cytomegalovirus exposure and HLA in healthy donors. Trimming cost V 2 bases and J 0 bases, with 11 bases left between them. The CDR3 runs to 16 residues. From germline, CDR1 is MNHEY and CDR2 SVGAGI. PCR employed 60 Vbeta and 13 Jbeta primers. Data came from immunoSEQ multiplex PCR; TCRdb stores just in-frame clones and leaves some out. In the table there are tens of thousands of clones, around 81% of which are singletons. Sequenced input: PBMCs. This TCR was sampled from a man between 45 and 60 years old in good health and CMV-seronegative. This chain uses TRBV6-5 with TRBJ2-1; tentative D call: TRBD2 (5 bases). CDR3 sequence (DNA): TGTGCCAGCAGTTACGGGCGGGCTAGCTCCTACAATGAGCAGTTCTTC. This codes for CASSYGRASSYNEQFF.